Following are 5 T cell receptor beta chains from one sample sequenced in a study of T cells in Graves' hyperthyroidism and ophthalmopathy. RNA transcripts served as the template for amplifying TCR beta CDR3 regions. Carried out on the TCR CDR3, a first-round RT-PCR used the HTBI primer set. TCRdb ran MiXCR on the multiplex PCR reads and lists one entry per CDR3 protein. In the table there are 350,000 to 400,000 distinct CDR3 sequences, about a fifth of which are singletons. Sequenced: blood. These receptors all come from a young woman with Graves' hyperthyroidism.

This clonotype occurred many times. The rearrangement joins TRBV30 to TRBJ1-1; D perhaps matches TRBD1 (5 bases). The CDR3 is 12 residues long. The V and J ends lost 8 bases and 0 bases respectively, with 10 bases between them. The germline V gene encodes CDR1 GTSNPN and CDR2 SVGIG (reference sequence). The CDR3: CALLGVNTEAFF. CDR3 sequence (DNA): TGTGCCCTCTTGGGGGTGAACACTGAAGCTTTCTTT. Complete variable domain (other parts from reference TRBV30 and TRBJ1-1): SQTIHQWPATLVQPVGSPLSLECTVEGTSNPNLYWYRQAAGRGLQLLFYSVGIGQISSEVPQNLSASRPQDRQFILSSKKLLLSDSGFYLCALLGVNTEAFFGQGTRLTVV.

This clonotype was seen a few times. The chain carries TRBV19 and TRBJ1-5; no clear D gene. Per germline, CDR1 LNHDA and CDR2 SQIVND (reference sequence). This CDR3 region has 19 residues. V was trimmed by 5 bases and J by 2 bases, leaving 25 bases between them. The CDR3 region has the DNA TGTGCCAGTAGTTGGGTACGTCCTGGCGCTGGCTGGGGCAATCAGCCCCAGCATTTT. The encoded protein is CASSWVRPGAGWGNQPQHF.

This clonotype was recorded many times. The chain has TRBV2 and TRBJ2-5, with TRBD1 matching over 11 bases. Germline V gene sequence: CDR1 SNHLY, CDR2 FYNNEI. The CDR3 consists of 14 residues. V gave up 6 bases and J gave up 6 bases; unmatched junction bases: 6. The chain's CDR3 is CASSAGTGGKTQYF. The CDR3, as DNA: TGTGCCAGCAGCGCCGGGACAGGGGGAAAGACCCAGTACTTC. Combining the CDR3 with reference TRBV2 and TRBJ2-5 gives the whole variable domain EPEVTQTPSHQVTQMGQEVILRCVPISNHLYFYWYRQILGQKVEFLVSFYNNEISEKSEIFDDQFSVERPDGSNFTLKIRSTKLEDSAMYFCASSAGTGGKTQYFGPGTRLLVL.

This clonotype has more than one count but fewer than ten. The chain employs TRBV3-1 and TRBJ1-5, with D uncertain. The germline gives CDR1 LGHDT, CDR2 YNNKEL (reference sequence). V was shortened by 2 bases and J by 1 base, with 6 bases between the two germline ends. The CDR3 runs to 14 residues. The CDR3 spells CASSQRSSNQPQHF. In DNA form, the CDR3 reads TGTGCCAGCAGCCAAAGGAGCAGCAATCAGCCCCAGCATTTT.

As concerns this clonotype: A read error may explain this, as a much larger clone is one base away. The rearrangement links TRBV28 to TRBJ1-1; 8 bases map to TRBD1. This CDR3 has 15 residues. Germline-derived CDR1 and CDR2 are MDHEN and SYDVKM. V lost 8 bases to trimming and J lost 5 bases; unmatched junction nucleotides: 13. CDR3 in DNA: TGTGCCAGCCGTTCCCCCGGACAGGGCCTTACTGAAGCTTTCTTT. Translating it yields CASRSPGQGLTEAFF.